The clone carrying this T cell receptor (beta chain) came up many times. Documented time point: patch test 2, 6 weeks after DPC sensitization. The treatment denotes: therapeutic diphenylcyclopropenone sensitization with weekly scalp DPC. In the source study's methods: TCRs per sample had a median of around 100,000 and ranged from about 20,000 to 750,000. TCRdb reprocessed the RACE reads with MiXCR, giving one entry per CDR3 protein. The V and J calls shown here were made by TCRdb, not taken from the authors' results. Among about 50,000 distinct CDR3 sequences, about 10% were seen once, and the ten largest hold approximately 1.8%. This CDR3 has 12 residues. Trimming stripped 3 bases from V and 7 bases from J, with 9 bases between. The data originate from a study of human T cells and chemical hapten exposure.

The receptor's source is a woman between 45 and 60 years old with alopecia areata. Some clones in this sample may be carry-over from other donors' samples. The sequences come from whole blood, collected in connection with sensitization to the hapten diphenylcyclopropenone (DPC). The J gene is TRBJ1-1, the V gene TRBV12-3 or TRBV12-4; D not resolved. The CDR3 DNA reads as TGTGCCAGCAGTTTCAGCGAAAGTGAAGCTTTCTTT. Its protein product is CASSFSESEAFF.